Listed below are T cell receptor beta chains from one sample, sequenced in a study of a mutant IDH1 vaccine in newly diagnosed glioma. Measured with immunoSEQ multiplex PCR; TCRdb has only the in-frame clones, and not every one. The data contain around 69,000 clones, approximately 86% of them singletons. No cognate antigen is known for these TCRs. The starting material was PBMCs, obtained from a glioma patient whose treatment included an IDH1 peptide vaccine. These receptors originate from a man aged 25-40 years with glioma. Both conserved end residues are part of each CDR3. Fields, in order: J gene, D gene, V gene, CDR3 protein. D genes are given only for firm matches.

TRBJ2-7	.	TRBV30	CAGRDGVYEQYF
TRBJ1-2	.	TRBV27	CASSLGGVGYTF
TRBJ1-2	.	TRBV7-9	CASSSRTPTKHGYTF
TRBJ1-2	TRBD1	TRBV7-9	CASSLLDRATNGYTF
TRBJ1-3	.	TRBV7-9	CASSLGGNTIYF
TRBJ1-1	.	TRBV5-5	CASSGRVLNTEAFF
TRBJ2-5	.	TRBV6-1	CASSEGPGQETQYF
TRBJ2-4	.	TRBV10-3	CAISAGGIIQYF
TRBJ1-5	.	TRBV4-2	CASSQDLGRKDQPQHF
TRBJ1-6	.	TRBV6-6	CASSFQGWGSPLHF
TRBJ2-2	TRBD2	TRBV5-1	CASSSFSGGANTGELFF
TRBJ1-3	TRBD1	TRBV30	CARTGSGNTIYF
TRBJ1-5	.	TRBV19	CASSMEDNQPQHF
TRBJ2-2	.	TRBV14	CASSQVFDTGELFF
TRBJ1-2	TRBD1	TRBV27	CASSVTGGGYTF
TRBJ2-1	.	TRBV5-1	CASSLGGATYNEQFF
TRBJ2-7	.	TRBV6-5	CASTYRAGFSYEQYF
TRBJ2-1	.	TRBV6-5	CASSYSRVYNEQFF
TRBJ2-2	TRBD1	TRBV10-3	CAISEGTGRGNTGELFF
TRBJ2-1	TRBD1	TRBV7-9	CASSRDRAYNEQFF
TRBJ2-2	.	TRBV5-1	CASISLPGGIGETGELFF
TRBJ2-2	.	TRBV5-1	CASSLTSGASTGELFF
TRBJ2-1	.	TRBV28	CASSLRRGNNEQFF
TRBJ2-5	TRBD1	TRBV30	CAWQTGGSGTQYF
TRBJ1-1	TRBD1	TRBV5-1	CASSPRDSTLNTEAFF
TRBJ2-7	TRBD1	TRBV7-2	CASSLDTGQGYEQYF
TRBJ2-5	.	TRBV30	CAWSPTRGRAQYF
TRBJ1-5	.	TRBV6-1	CASSATKIPRDAQPQHF
TRBJ1-5	.	TRBV21-1	CANQPQHF
TRBJ2-7	.	TRBV28	CASSSHEGGRVEQYF
TRBJ2-1	.	TRBV28	CASSFPHVGYNEQFF
TRBJ2-5	.	TRBV2	CASSQLATQYF
TRBJ1-1	.	TRBV7-2	CASSFGVPNTEAFF
TRBJ2-3	.	TRBV9	CASSAGTSTDTQYF
TRBJ1-2	TRBD1	TRBV11-2	CASSFVGGGGGYTF
TRBJ2-7	.	TRBV15	CATSIGVGAGYEQYF
TRBJ1-2	.	TRBV7-9	CASSLGVHRDFGYTF
TRBJ2-3	.	TRBV30	CAWSGTPLSTDTQYF
TRBJ2-7	TRBD2	TRBV5-4	CASSAGTSGSYEQYF
TRBJ2-7	.	TRBV7-2	CASSLVAARDLNYEQYF
TRBJ1-1	TRBD1	TRBV11-3	CASSPIREGAYTEAFF
TRBJ1-1	TRBD1	TRBV5-1	CASSGRTGGTEAFF
TRBJ2-3	TRBD1	TRBV30	CAWSAFRDRSTDTQYF
TRBJ1-1	TRBD1	TRBV7-3	CASSWDRGCIGTEAFF
TRBJ2-3	.	TRBV28	CASSLRDTQYF
TRBJ2-7	.	TRBV10-2	CASGPNYEQYF
TRBJ2-1	TRBD2	TRBV2	CAYHGTSGYEQFF
TRBJ2-5	TRBD2	TRBV7-3	CASSPSGGRQETQYF
TRBJ2-7	.	TRBV27	CASSRGRLTVSYEQYF
TRBJ1-4	.	TRBV7-2	CASSLNGSPNEKLFF
TRBJ1-1	TRBD1	TRBV19	CASSISFGRGENTEAFF
TRBJ1-2	.	TRBV10-3	CAILTNYGYTF
TRBJ2-7	.	TRBV5-4	CASSLPRDGDGQYF
TRBJ2-6	TRBD2	TRBV28	CASSFGTSGASGANVLTF
TRBJ2-1	.	TRBV28	CASSPLRYNEQFF